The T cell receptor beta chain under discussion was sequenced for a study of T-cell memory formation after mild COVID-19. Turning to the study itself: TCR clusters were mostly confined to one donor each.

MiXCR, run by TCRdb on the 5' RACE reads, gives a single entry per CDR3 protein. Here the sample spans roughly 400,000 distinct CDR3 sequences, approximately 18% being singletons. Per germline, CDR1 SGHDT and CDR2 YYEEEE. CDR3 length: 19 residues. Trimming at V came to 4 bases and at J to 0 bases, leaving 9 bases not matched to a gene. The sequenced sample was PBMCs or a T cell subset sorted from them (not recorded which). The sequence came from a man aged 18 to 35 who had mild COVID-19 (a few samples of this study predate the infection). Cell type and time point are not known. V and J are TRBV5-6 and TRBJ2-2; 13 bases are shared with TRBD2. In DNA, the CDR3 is TGTGCCAGCAGCCCCACCCAAGGACTAGCGGGGGCGAACACCGGGGAGCTGTTTTTT. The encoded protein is CASSPTQGLAGANTGELFF.